The clone carrying this TCR beta chain has ten or more counts. The antigen is undetermined. The data were taken from a study of CD8 T cells in ankylosing spondylitis. TCRdb re-called the 5' RACE reads with MiXCR, one entry per CDR3 protein. The top ten hold under 6% of the sample, which has tens of thousands of distinct CDR3 sequences, around 6.4% seen once. V lost 5 bases to trimming and J lost 2 bases, with 6 bases between them. There are 12 residues in the CDR3. Germline V gene data show CDR1 as MDHEN and CDR2 as SYDVKM. Study results and caveats: Researchers reportedly found disease-linked clones significantly enriched in matched ankylosing spondylitis synovial fluid.

The receptor comes from a male donor with ankylosing spondylitis. This chain links TRBV28 with TRBJ1-2, with D unresolved. The source material was synovial fluid, either unsorted or a sorted T cell fraction (not recorded which). CDR3 nucleotides: TGTGCCAGCAGTGGACGGAACTATGGCTACACCTTC. Encoded protein: CASSGRNYGYTF.